One sample yielded the 15 T cell receptor beta chains listed below, sequenced in a study of Tregs in tolerant kidney transplant recipients. Libraries were prepared by immunoSEQ multiplex PCR; TCRdb keeps only in-frame clonotypes and omits some of them. The sample has more than 75,000 clones, 93% seen once. The sequencing here drew on CD4+ T cells from blood, taken before the transplant. Source of these receptors: a human donor who received a combined kidney and bone marrow transplant.

This sequence joins TRBV7-3 and TRBJ2-2; no clear D. The germline CDR1 and CDR2 sequences are SGHTA and FQGTGA. The CDR3 is made up of 16 amino acids. Deletions cut 1 base from V and 2 bases from J, with 11 bases between. CDR3 region: CASSLRPSRNTGELFF. The CDR3 DNA follows: TGTGCCAGCAGCTTAAGGCCCTCCCGTAACACCGGGGAGCTGTTTTTT.

The chain has TRBV7-2 and TRBJ2-5; no reliable D call. The CDR3 length is 13 residues. In germline, CDR1 is SGHTA, CDR2 FQGNSA. V was cut by 5 bases and J by 5 bases, with 12 bases left in between. CDR3 sequence: CASSLGSIETQYF. CDR3 nucleotide sequence: TGTGCCAGCAGCCTTGGTAGTATTGAGACCCAGTACTTC.

The rearrangement joins TRBV2 to TRBJ2-1; the match to TRBD1 covers 10 bases. Germline V CDR1 and CDR2: SNHLY, FYNNEI. V trimming: 7 bases; J trimming: 7 bases; junction bases outside the gene matches: 13. The CDR3 extends over 16 amino acids. The CDR3 loop is CASKTTGQGRINEQFF. In DNA, the CDR3 is TGTGCCAGCAAAACCACGGGACAGGGGAGGATAAATGAGCAGTTCTTC.

As for this clone: Other DNA sequences in the sample encode the same CDR3. The J gene is TRBJ1-5, the V gene TRBV28, with TRBD1 identical over 7 bases. The germline V gene has CDR1 MDHEN and CDR2 SYDVKM. Trimming at V came to 3 bases and at J to 1 base, leaving 0 bases not matched to a gene. The CDR3 consists of 14 residues. CDR3 DNA sequence: TGTGCCAGCAGTTTGGGACAGAGCAATCAGCCCCAGCATTTT. Its translation is CASSLGQSNQPQHF.

The chain uses TRBV7-9 and TRBJ1-1; perhaps TRBD1 as D (5 bases). Deletions cut 5 bases from V and 5 bases from J, with 15 bases between. The CDR3 spans 14 residues. Looked up from germline, CDR1 is SEHNR and CDR2 is FQNEAQ (reference sequence). In nucleotides, the CDR3 is TGTGCCAGCAGCCTCACAGGAGTGGGGACTGAAGCTTTCTTT. Translation gives CASSLTGVGTEAFF.

The chain joins TRBV5-1 to TRBJ1-1; D is perhaps TRBD1 (5 bases). Germline V lookup: CDR1 SGHRS, CDR2 YFSETQ. The V and J ends lost 1 base and 2 bases respectively, with 9 bases between them. CDR3 length: 14 amino acids. CDR3 protein: CASSLLTGNTEAFF. CDR3 sequence (DNA): TGCGCCAGCAGCTTGTTAACAGGTAACACTGAAGCTTTCTTT. Complete variable domain (other parts from reference TRBV5-1 and TRBJ1-1): KAGVTQTPRYLIKTRGQQVTLSCSPISGHRSVSWYQQTPGQGLQFLFEYFSETQRNKGNFPGRFSGRQFSNSRSEMNVSTLELGDSALYLCASSLLTGNTEAFFGQGTRLTVV.

About this clone itself: In the same sample, other DNA sequences code for this CDR3. This chain joins TRBV28 and TRBJ1-6; 9 nucleotides line up with TRBD1. Per the germline V gene, CDR1 is MDHEN and CDR2 is SYDVKM. The CDR3 is made up of 15 amino acids. V lost 4 bases, J lost 13 bases, and 11 bases stayed unmatched. For the CDR3, the DNA is TGTGCCAGCAGTTCAATACAGGGGGCCGGCTCCCCCCTCCACTTT. It yields the protein CASSSIQGAGSPLHF.

Only one count was recorded for this clone. V is TRBV7-9 and J is TRBJ2-7; D unclear. CDR3 length: 15 amino acids. The V end lost 6 bases, the J end lost 0 bases, and 15 bases lay between the germline ends. CDR1 and CDR2 from the germline V gene are SEHNR and FQNEAQ (reference sequence). CDR3 sequence (DNA): TGTGCCAGCAGTTTTGGCAGGCTTGCCTCCTACGAGCAGTACTTC. Translation: CASSFGRLASYEQYF.

V usage is TRBV29-1 and J usage is TRBJ2-2; possibly TRBD1 for D (5 bases). The ends were cut back, 1 base at V and 9 bases at J, with 6 bases in the middle. The length of the CDR3 is 11 residues. Germline V gene sequence: CDR1 SQVTM, CDR2 ANQGSEA. CDR3: CSVEVGRELFF. CDR3 bases: TGCAGCGTTGAAGTGGGGCGGGAGCTGTTTTTT.

This chain links TRBV7-2 with TRBJ2-2; maybe TRBD2 (6 bases). The CDR3 is 15 residues long. The V gene lost 2 bases and the J gene lost 6 bases, with 13 bases spanning the gap. Germline CDR1 and CDR2: SGHTA and FQGNSA. The CDR3 loop is CASSLLARVPGELFF. As DNA, the CDR3 is TGTGCCAGCAGCTTACTAGCGCGGGTCCCCGGGGAGCTGTTTTTT.

This clone has a single count. The rearrangement uses TRBV29-1 and TRBJ2-1, with 8 nucleotides matching TRBD2. V lost 6 bases to trimming and J lost 6 bases; unmatched junction nucleotides: 7. The CDR3 totals 13 residues. Per germline, CDR1 SQVTM and CDR2 ANQGSEA. This CDR3 reads CSVQAGATNEQFF. Written as DNA, the CDR3 is TGCAGCGTACAAGCGGGGGCGACCAATGAGCAGTTCTTC.

This chain uses TRBV18 with TRBJ2-5; no firm D call. Trimming cost V 2 bases and J 3 bases, with 7 bases left between them. The CDR3 spans 13 residues. Per the germline V gene, CDR1 is KGHSH and CDR2 is LQKENI. This chain's CDR3 is CASSPSAKETQYF. The CDR3 DNA sequence: TGTGCCAGCTCACCATCAGCGAAAGAGACCCAGTACTTC.

The chain combines TRBV28 with TRBJ2-5, with 8 bases matching TRBD2. The CDR3 sequence is 14 residues long. Germline V gene data show CDR1 as MDHEN and CDR2 as SYDVKM. The V gene end was trimmed by 5 bases and the J gene end by 5 bases; junction bases not matched to a gene: 7. In DNA, the CDR3 is TGTGCCAGCAGTCGAGCGGGGGAGGTCGAGACCCAGTACTTC. Amino acid sequence: CASSRAGEVETQYF.

V is TRBV7-2 and J is TRBJ2-5, with 7 bases aligning to TRBD1. The end of the DNA is better explained by TRBJ2-7, so the J call may be wrong. Per germline, CDR1 SGHTA and CDR2 FQGNSA. This CDR3 spans 15 amino acids. In nucleotides, the CDR3 is TGTGCCAGCAGCTTAACCGGGACAGCCTCCTACGAGCAGTACTTC. Translation: CASSLTGTASYEQYF.

The V and J genes are TRBV4-3 and TRBJ2-5, with 12 bases aligning to TRBD2. CDR3 length equals 16 residues. The junction had 0 bases not matched to a gene; V was cut back by 1 base and J by 0 bases. Germline V gene data show CDR1 as LGHNA and CDR2 as YSLEER. The CDR3 loop is CASSQGLAGDQETQYF. The CDR3 nucleotides read TGCGCCAGCAGCCAAGGACTAGCGGGAGACCAAGAGACCCAGTACTTC.